Listed here is a single T cell receptor beta chain. Per the study methods: How many nucleated cells were present was estimated from reference gene primer amplification. Method: immunoSEQ multiplex PCR; TCRdb's copy keeps in-frame clones and lacks some. The V and J calls and clone size come from that table; D and trimming were worked out from the DNA. This sample has around 200,000 clones, with around 83% found just once. The data derive from a study of blood T cell repertoires in COVID-19. Whole-study context: PBMCs, B-cell-depleted T cells, or T cells provided the cDNA or gDNA that made up the material.

The sequence derives from a woman of 80 years or more with acute or convalescent COVID-19. The specimen was peripheral blood.

The CDR3 region is CASSSLRGWGTEAFF. The CDR3 DNA follows: TGTGCCAGCAGCTCGCTTCGGGGGTGGGGAACTGAAGCTTTCTTT. The chain employs TRBV5-4 and TRBJ1-1; weak D call: TRBD1 (5 bases). The ends were cut back, 3 bases at V and 5 bases at J, with 17 bases in the middle. Germline V gene sequence: CDR1 SGHNT, CDR2 YYREEE (reference sequence). The CDR3 has 15 amino acids.